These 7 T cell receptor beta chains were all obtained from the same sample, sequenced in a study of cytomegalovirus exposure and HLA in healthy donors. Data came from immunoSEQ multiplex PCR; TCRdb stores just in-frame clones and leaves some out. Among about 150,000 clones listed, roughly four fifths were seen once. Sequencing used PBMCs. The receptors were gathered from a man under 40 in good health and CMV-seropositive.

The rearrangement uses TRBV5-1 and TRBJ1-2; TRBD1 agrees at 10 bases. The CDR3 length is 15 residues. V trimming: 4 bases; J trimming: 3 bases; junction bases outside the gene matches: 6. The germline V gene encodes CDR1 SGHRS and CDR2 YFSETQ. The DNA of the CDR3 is TGCGCCAGCAGCATGACAGGGGGCGCGGACTATGGCTACACCTTC. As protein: CASSMTGGADYGYTF.

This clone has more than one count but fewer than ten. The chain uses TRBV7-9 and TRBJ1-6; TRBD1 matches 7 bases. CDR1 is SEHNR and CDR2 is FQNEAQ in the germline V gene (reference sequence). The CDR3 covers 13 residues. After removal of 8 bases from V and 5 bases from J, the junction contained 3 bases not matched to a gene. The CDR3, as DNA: TGTGCCAGCCGAACAGGGGATAATTCACCCCTCCACTTT. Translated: CASRTGDNSPLHF.

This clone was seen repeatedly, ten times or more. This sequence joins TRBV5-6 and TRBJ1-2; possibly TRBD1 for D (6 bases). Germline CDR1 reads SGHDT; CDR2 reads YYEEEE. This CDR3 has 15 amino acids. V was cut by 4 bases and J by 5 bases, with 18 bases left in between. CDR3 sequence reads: CASSRDTGLGYGYTF. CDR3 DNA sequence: TGTGCCAGCAGCCGAGATACAGGGTTAGGTTATGGCTACACCTTC.

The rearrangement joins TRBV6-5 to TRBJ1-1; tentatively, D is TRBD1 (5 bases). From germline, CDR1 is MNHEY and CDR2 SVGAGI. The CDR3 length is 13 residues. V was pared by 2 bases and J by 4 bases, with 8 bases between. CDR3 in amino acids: CASSYQGTTEAFF. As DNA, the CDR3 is TGTGCCAGCAGTTACCAGGGTACCACTGAAGCTTTCTTT.

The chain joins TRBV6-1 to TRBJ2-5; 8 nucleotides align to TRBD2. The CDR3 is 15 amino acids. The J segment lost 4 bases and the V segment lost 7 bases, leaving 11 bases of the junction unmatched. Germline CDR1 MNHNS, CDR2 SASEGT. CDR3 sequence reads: CASTRTSWAAETQYF. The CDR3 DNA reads TGTGCCAGCACTCGGACTAGCTGGGCGGCAGAGACCCAGTACTTC.

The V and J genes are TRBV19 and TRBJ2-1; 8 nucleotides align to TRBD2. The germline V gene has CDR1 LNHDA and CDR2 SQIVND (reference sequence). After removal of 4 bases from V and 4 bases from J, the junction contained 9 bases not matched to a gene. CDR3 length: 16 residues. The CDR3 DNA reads TGTGCCAGTAGTACTCCCCCAGCGGGGGATTACAATGAGCAGTTCTTC. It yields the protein CASSTPPAGDYNEQFF.

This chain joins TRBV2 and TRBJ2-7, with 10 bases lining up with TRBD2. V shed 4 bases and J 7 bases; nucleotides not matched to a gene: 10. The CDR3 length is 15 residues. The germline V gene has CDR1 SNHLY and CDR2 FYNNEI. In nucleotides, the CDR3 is TGTGCCAGCAGTGGGAGGCTAGCGGGGGACGGGGAGCAGTACTTC. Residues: CASSGRLAGDGEQYF.